These 22 T cell receptor beta chains came from one sample sequenced in a study of CD8 T cells in ankylosing spondylitis. These receptors have no identified antigens. Study-level results: Roughly 8 highly homologous variants formed a TCR beta motif that appeared characteristic of ankylosing spondylitis blood.

TCRdb re-called the 5' RACE reads with MiXCR, one entry per CDR3 protein. The sample shows roughly 670,000 distinct CDR3 sequences, roughly 19% of them seen only once. Specimen: blood, either unsorted or a sorted T cell fraction (not recorded which). The receptors were gathered from a male donor with ankylosing spondylitis.

The rearrangement uses TRBV5-1 and TRBJ1-1; D gene unclear. The V gene lost 1 base and the J gene lost 1 base, with 8 bases spanning the gap. Germline-derived CDR1 and CDR2 are SGHRS and YFSETQ. The CDR3 is 14 amino acids. CDR3 loop: CASSLQAENTEAFF. CDR3 sequence (DNA): TGCGCCAGCAGCTTGCAGGCGGAGAACACTGAAGCTTTCTTT.

The table lists this clonotype with a few counts. The chain recombines TRBV24-1 with TRBJ2-3, with D possibly being TRBD1 (6 bases). The CDR3 consists of 13 residues. Trimming left V 4 bases short and J 8 bases short, with 12 bases between. Per the germline V gene, CDR1 is KGHDR and CDR2 is SFDVKD. The CDR3 nucleotides are TGTGCCACCAGTGAGGGGGCGTTTTCTACGCAGTATTTT. The encoded protein is CATSEGAFSTQYF.

V gene TRBV30 combines with J gene TRBJ1-1; a weak D match, TRBD1 (5 bases). Trimming removed 8 bases at V and 4 bases at J, with 17 bases between. CDR1 is GTSNPN, CDR2 SVGIG, per germline (reference sequence). The CDR3 is made up of 13 amino acids. This chain's CDR3 is CAQKGEEATEAFF. DNA for the CDR3: TGTGCCCAAAAAGGGGAGGAGGCCACTGAAGCTTTCTTT.

This clonotype was seen repeatedly, ten times or more. V is TRBV4-2 and J is TRBJ1-4; a weak D match, TRBD1 (5 bases). Germline CDR1 and CDR2: LGHNA and YNFKEQ. The CDR3 is 15 residues long. Trimming took off 4 bases at V and 0 bases at J, with 9 bases between the two ends. In DNA form, the CDR3 reads TGTGCCAGCAGCCCCCAGGGAGCAACTAATGAAAAACTGTTTTTT. As protein: CASSPQGATNEKLFF.

This clonotype was counted a few times. The chain links TRBV11-1 to TRBJ2-1; D not resolved. Germline CDR1 reads SGHAT; CDR2 reads FQDESV (reference sequence). This CDR3 region has 15 residues. V lost 6 bases, J lost 0 bases, and 12 bases lay in between. The CDR3 DNA is TGTGCCAGCAGTCCCTCGCCCAGCTCCTACAATGAGCAGTTCTTC. It specifies CASSPSPSSYNEQFF. Drawing the rest from reference TRBV11-1 and TRBJ2-1, the complete variable domain is EAEVAQSPRYKITEKSQAVAFWCDPISGHATLYWYRQILGQGPELLVQFQDESVVDDSQLPKDRFSAERLKGVDSTLKIQPAELGDSAMYLCASSPSPSSYNEQFFGPGTRLTVL.

The rearrangement links TRBV28 to TRBJ2-6, with no clear D. Trimming took 2 bases from V and 2 from J, leaving 7 bases between them. Germline assignment: CDR1 MDHEN and CDR2 SYDVKM. This CDR3 has 15 residues. CDR3 DNA: TGTGCCAGCAGTTTAATGGGCACTGGGGCCAACGTCCTGACTTTC. Protein product: CASSLMGTGANVLTF.

This clonotype has a handful of counts. The chain links TRBV6-5 to TRBJ2-7; 9 bases match TRBD2. The CDR3 covers 15 residues. Germline trimming cut 2 bases from V and 3 bases from J; bases unmatched to any gene: 5. Germline V lookup: CDR1 MNHEY, CDR2 SVGAGI. The CDR3 bases are TGTGCCAGCAGTTACGTAGCGGGAGTCAACTACGAGCAGTACTTC. It codes for CASSYVAGVNYEQYF.

A few counts support this clonotype. The chain carries TRBV2 and TRBJ2-4; the match to TRBD2 covers 7 bases. This CDR3 contains 14 residues. After removal of 7 bases from V and 0 bases from J, the junction contained 3 bases not matched to a gene. CDR1 is SNHLY, CDR2 FYNNEI, per germline. Written as DNA, the CDR3 is TGTGCCAGCATTAGCGGGTTAGCCAAAAACATTCAGTACTTC. This codes for CASISGLAKNIQYF.

The CDR3 protein is CASSRRLWGGYEQYF. The CDR3 DNA follows: TGTGCCAGCAGCCGCAGACTTTGGGGAGGCTACGAGCAGTACTTC. The V call is TRBV3-1, the J call TRBJ2-7; D perhaps matches TRBD2 (6 bases). This CDR3 spans 15 amino acids. The V gene lost 4 bases and the J gene lost 3 bases, with 16 bases spanning the gap. In germline, CDR1 is LGHDT, CDR2 YNNKEL (reference sequence).

This chain uses TRBV24-1 with TRBJ2-1; the match to TRBD2 covers 8 bases. Germline assignment: CDR1 KGHDR and CDR2 SFDVKD. V shed 4 bases, J shed 3 bases, and the junction held 4 bases outside the gene matches. CDR3 length equals 15 residues. The CDR3 region is CATSELAASYNEQFF. Here the CDR3 DNA reads TGTGCCACCAGTGAACTAGCGGCTAGCTACAATGAGCAGTTCTTC.

This clonotype was counted between two and nine times. The chain joins TRBV12-3 or TRBV12-4 to TRBJ1-6; 8 nucleotides align to TRBD1. The CDR3 covers 15 residues. Losses at the gene ends were 6 bases for V and 4 bases for J; bases not matched to a gene: 5. This chain's CDR3 is CASSRRTGYNSPLHF. The CDR3 DNA reads TGTGCCAGCAGCCGTAGGACAGGGTATAATTCACCCCTCCACTTT.

The CDR3 bases are TGTGCCAGCAGTTTAAAAGGGTGGAGTGGTAATAATTCACCCCTCCACTTT. Its translation is CASSLKGWSGNNSPLHF. This chain uses TRBV12-3 or TRBV12-4 with TRBJ1-6; D ambiguous. The length of the CDR3 is 17 residues. V lost 2 bases, J lost 5 bases, and 16 bases lay in between.

This clonotype was seen more than once but under ten times. The V gene is TRBV5-1, the J gene TRBJ2-7; 7 bases map to TRBD1. The CDR3 loop spans 13 amino acids. Germline V lookup: CDR1 SGHRS, CDR2 YFSETQ. Trimming cost V 0 bases and J 13 bases; bases outside gene matches: 10. The CDR3 DNA is TGCGCCAGCAGCTTGGGCGATCGGGACAGCTTTTACTTC. Protein sequence: CASSLGDRDSFYF.

This clonotype was observed a few times. The chain employs TRBV7-3 and TRBJ2-7; TRBD2 might be the D (7 bases). The CDR3 covers 20 residues. Trimming shortened V by 3 bases and J by 2 bases, and 29 bases separated the two germline ends. CDR1 and CDR2 from the germline V gene are SGHTA and FQGTGA. Here the CDR3 reads CASSFTSKGGGRVVPYEQYF. The CDR3 DNA reads TGTGCCAGCAGCTTTACCAGCAAGGGAGGGGGTAGGGTAGTCCCCTACGAGCAGTACTTC.

V is TRBV11-3 and J is TRBJ2-1; 7 bases agree with TRBD2. The ends lost 5 bases at V and 0 bases at J; junction bases unmatched: 4. The CDR3 runs 15 residues. CDR1 SGHNT and CDR2 YENEEA come from the germline V gene. The CDR3 DNA is TGTGCCAGCAGCGCGTGGGGGGGCTCCTACAATGAGCAGTTCTTC. Its protein is CASSAWGGSYNEQFF.

This clonotype has just a few counts. The chain carries TRBV12-5 and TRBJ2-1; 10 positions match TRBD2. CDR3 length: 15 amino acids. Trimming at V came to 0 bases and at J to 8 bases, leaving 4 bases not matched to a gene. Germline CDR1 reads LGHNT; CDR2 reads FRNRAP. The CDR3 loop is CASGLVVAGGHEQFF. The CDR3, as DNA: TGTGCTAGTGGTTTGGTAGTAGCGGGGGGACATGAGCAGTTCTTC. Together with reference TRBV12-5 and TRBJ2-1, the CDR3 gives the full variable domain: DARVTQTPRHKVTEMGQEVTMRCQPILGHNTVFWYRQTMMQGLELLAYFRNRAPLDDSGMPKDRFSAEMPDATLATLKIQPSEPRDSAVYFCASGLVVAGGHEQFFGPGTRLTVL.

The rearrangement uses TRBV5-1 and TRBJ2-1; perhaps TRBD1 as D (6 bases). With 0 bases removed from V and 9 bases from J, the gap between germline ends came to 16 bases. The germline gives CDR1 SGHRS, CDR2 YFSETQ. This CDR3 is built from 15 residues. CDR3 amino acids: CASSLADRIAPEQFF. CDR3 in DNA: TGCGCCAGCAGCTTGGCCGACAGGATTGCCCCTGAGCAGTTCTTC.

The chain employs TRBV4-1 and TRBJ1-2; TRBD1 aligns across 9 bases. This CDR3 region has 16 residues. Germline lookup yields CDR1 MGHRA and CDR2 YSYEKL. Unmatched junction bases numbered 9, after V lost 4 bases and J lost 3 bases. This CDR3 reads CASSRQPGQGYYGYTF. The CDR3 region has the DNA TGCGCCAGCAGCCGTCAGCCGGGACAGGGATACTATGGCTACACCTTC.

The CDR3 sequence is CASSYPDRLLANTGELFF. The CDR3 DNA reads TGTGCCAGCAGTTACCCGGACAGGCTGCTGGCGAACACCGGGGAGCTGTTTTTT. The gene calls are TRBV6-2 or TRBV6-3 and TRBJ2-2; the match to TRBD1 covers 7 bases. This CDR3 region has 18 residues. Germline V gene sequence: CDR1 MNHEY, CDR2 SVGEGT. V gave up 2 bases and J gave up 0 bases; unmatched junction bases: 9.

This clonotype turned up a few times. This chain joins TRBV12-3 or TRBV12-4 and TRBJ1-5, with 8 positions matching TRBD1. The CDR3 covers 13 residues. Germline trimming cut 5 bases from V and 5 bases from J; bases unmatched to any gene: 2. The CDR3 reads CASSKQGDQPQHF. The DNA for the CDR3 is TGTGCCAGCAGTAAACAGGGGGATCAGCCCCAGCATTTT.

The table lists this clonotype with a few counts. The chain is built from TRBV2 and TRBJ2-3, with D unresolved. The length of the CDR3 is 15 residues. Germline assignment: CDR1 SNHLY and CDR2 FYNNEI. V was shortened by 10 bases and J by 2 bases, with 19 bases between the two germline ends. The CDR3 reads CATSPALGSTDTQYF. Written as DNA, the CDR3 is TGTGCCACCTCCCCCGCGTTGGGGTCCACAGATACGCAGTATTTT.

This clonotype was counted a few times. The chain has TRBV5-1 and TRBJ1-1; D remains unclear. Germline V lookup: CDR1 SGHRS, CDR2 YFSETQ. Trimming took off 4 bases at V and 1 base at J, with 14 bases between the two ends. The CDR3 consists of 15 residues. The chain's CDR3 is CASSREVLGNTEAFF. Here the CDR3 DNA reads TGCGCCAGCAGCAGGGAGGTTCTGGGGAACACTGAAGCTTTCTTT.